Detailed here is one T cell receptor beta chain. Its antigen is as yet unknown. V lost 4 bases, J lost 2 bases, and 14 bases lay in between. This CDR3 has 15 amino acids. Germline CDR1 is LNHDA and CDR2 is SQIVND (reference sequence). Treatment here: roughly nine-day PBMC culture with coronavirus spike peptide pools or control peptides (ViraFEST assay). After expanding antigen-specific T cells with peptide pools, ViraFEST sequenced their TCRs. CD4+ T cells that had been cultured provided DNA sequenced with the Oncomine TCR Beta short-read assay. Scientists extracted genomic DNA from CD4+ T cells grown in culture. TCRdb ran MiXCR on the PCR reads and lists one entry per CDR3 protein. The sample holds about 10,000 distinct CDR3 sequences, 60% to 70% seen once. The data are from a study of vaccination and CD4 T cells after COVID-19. Study at large: Convalescent persons amounted to six males plus four females, two of whom were Hispanic. General study results and limits: The median SARS-CoV-2-reactive clonotype number increased from approximately 21 to 40, without statistical significance.

The sample consisted of CD4+ T cells from blood, cultured in vitro. The chain carries TRBV19 and TRBJ1-1; perhaps TRBD1 as D (6 bases). The sequence was collected from a human donor who had recovered from COVID-19. The CDR3 loop is CASSTPGHRNTEAFF. The CDR3 coding sequence is TGTGCCAGTAGTACTCCGGGACACCGAAACACTGAAGCTTTCTTT.